These T cell receptor beta chains were read from a single sample in a study of Ad26.COV2.S vaccination and SARS-CoV-2 variants. TCRdb's table, derived via immunoSEQ multiplex PCR, lists solely in-frame clones and lacks some. The repertoire includes around 300,000 clones, about 87% of them detected once, and approximately 5.9% sits in the top ten. Here the sequenced sample was peripheral blood, taken in a trial of Ad26.COV2.S vaccine versus placebo. The receptors here all came from a person between 18 and 65 years old who received the Ad26.COV2.S COVID-19 vaccine or a placebo. The CDR3 runs from the conserved cysteine through the conserved F or W. A D gene is named only where the DNA matches it firmly. Some rows have no size entry. The others give once, few or many, or a class for an expanded clone.

clone_size cdr3_length j_call v_call d_call cdr3_aa cdr3_nt
NA 15 TRBJ2-2 TRBV7-9 NA CASSLRGSNTGELFF TGTGCCAGCAGCCTTAGGGGTTCGAACACCGGGGAGCTGTTTTTT
NA 14 TRBJ2-7 TRBV19 NA CASKGLGASDEQYF TGTGCCAGTAAGGGGCTAGGGGCTAGCGACGAGCAGTACTTC
NA 13 TRBJ1-2 TRBV2 NA CASRSEITSGYTF TGTGCCAGCAGATCAGAGATCACCAGTGGCTACACCTTC
NA 15 TRBJ2-1 TRBV7-2 TRBD2 CASSFSGSSYNEQFF TGTGCCAGCAGCTTTAGCGGGAGCTCCTACAATGAGCAGTTCTTC
NA 12 TRBJ2-1 TRBV11-3 TRBD2 CASSGTNDEQFF TGTGCCAGCAGCGGGACTAATGATGAGCAGTTCTTC
NA 18 TRBJ2-1 TRBV6-4 NA CARPYDGREGGGYNEQFF TGTGCCAGACCTTATGACGGGAGAGAGGGTGGGGGATACAATGAGCAGTTCTTC
NA 12 TRBJ2-7 TRBV15 NA CATSRDSHEQYF TGTGCCACCAGCAGAGATTCCCACGAGCAGTACTTC
NA 15 TRBJ2-5 TRBV28 TRBD2 CASSPAGRYQETQYF TGTGCCAGCAGCCCAGCGGGACGGTACCAAGAGACCCAGTACTTC
NA 13 TRBJ2-2 TRBV21-1 NA CASSGLVTGELFF TGTGCCAGCAGCGGGCTAGTGACCGGGGAGCTGTTTTTT
NA 15 TRBJ1-5 TRBV6-6 TRBD1 CASSKADRADQPQHF TGTGCCAGCAGTAAGGCTGACAGGGCGGATCAGCCCCAGCATTTT
NA 18 TRBJ1-5 TRBV7-8 NA CASSSNSGAWLSSQPQHF TGTGCCAGCAGCTCAAACTCAGGGGCGTGGCTATCCTCTCAGCCCCAGCATTTT
once 16 TRBJ1-2 TRBV7-9 TRBD1 CASSLAQGGPQHGYTF TGTGCCAGCAGCTTAGCGCAGGGGGGCCCACAGCATGGCTACACCTTC
few 13 TRBJ1-1 TRBV10-3 NA CAIRDSPNTEAFF TGTGCCATCAGGGACAGCCCAAACACTGAAGCTTTCTTT
few 14 TRBJ2-7 TRBV4-3 NA CASSQDGGLSEQYF TGCGCCAGCAGCCAAGATGGGGGACTTTCCGAGCAGTACTTC
NA 17 TRBJ1-5 TRBV7-6 NA CASSQEGGVHSNQPQHF TGTGCCAGCAGCCAAGAGGGGGGGGTCCATAGCAATCAGCCCCAGCATTTT
NA 17 TRBJ1-1 TRBV5-1 NA CASSLAPGGIGSTEAFF TGCGCCAGCAGCTTGGCCCCTGGGGGAATAGGAAGCACTGAAGCTTTCTTT
NA 15 TRBJ2-7 TRBV5-1 NA CASSEGQVRSAGEYF TGCGCCAGCAGCGAGGGACAGGTGAGGTCGGCGGGAGAGTACTTC
NA 17 TRBJ2-1 TRBV7-3 TRBD2 CASSYPLGLAGANEQFF TGTGCCAGCAGCTACCCCTTGGGGCTAGCGGGAGCCAATGAGCAGTTCTTC
NA 12 TRBJ2-7 TRBV6-5 NA CASSYSLYEQYF TGTGCCAGCAGTTACTCATTGTACGAGCAGTACTTC
NA 14 TRBJ1-5 TRBV6-1 NA CASRPTGNNQPQHF TGTGCCAGCAGGCCCACAGGGAACAATCAGCCCCAGCATTTT
NA 12 TRBJ1-1 TRBV5-1 NA CASSWGGTEAFF TGCGCCAGCAGCTGGGGTGGCACTGAAGCTTTCTTT
NA 13 TRBJ2-7 TRBV7-2 NA CASSLSQSNEQYF TGTGCCAGCAGCTTAAGTCAAAGCAACGAGCAGTACTTC
once 15 TRBJ1-6 TRBV19 NA CASRSGYLGETPLHF TGTGCCAGTAGGAGTGGGTACCTTGGGGAGACACCCCTCCACTTT
NA 15 TRBJ2-5 TRBV7-9 NA CASSLGPRDRETQYF TGTGCCAGCAGCTTAGGGCCTAGGGATAGGGAGACCCAGTACTTC
NA 13 TRBJ1-1 TRBV9 NA CASSPSGRTEAFF TGTGCCAGCAGCCCGAGCGGGAGAACTGAAGCTTTCTTT
few 16 TRBJ2-7 TRBV5-1 NA CASSGYPDSEAYEQYF TGCGCCAGCAGCGGATACCCGGACAGTGAAGCCTACGAGCAGTACTTC
NA 15 TRBJ1-5 TRBV9 NA CASSPDADSNQPQHF TGTGCCAGCAGCCCAGACGCAGATAGCAATCAGCCCCAGCATTTT
NA 14 TRBJ1-6 TRBV19 TRBD1 CASSPQGAYSPLHF TGTGCCAGTAGTCCACAGGGGGCCTATTCACCCCTCCACTTT
NA 18 TRBJ2-7 TRBV21-1 NA CASSKALLPGQGLYEQYF TGTGCCAGCAGCAAAGCGCTGTTGCCGGGACAGGGACTCTACGAGCAGTACTTC
NA 11 TRBJ2-1 TRBV5-6 NA CASSVDNEQFF TGTGCCAGCAGCGTAGACAATGAGCAGTTCTTC
NA 16 TRBJ2-3 TRBV6-7 TRBD1 CASRIRDRSSTDTQYF TGTGCCAGCAGAATCCGGGACAGGTCGAGTACAGATACGCAGTATTTT
NA 18 TRBJ2-7 TRBV7-8 NA CASSLTRIPTASSYEQYF TGTGCCAGCAGCTTAACTAGGATCCCTACGGCTAGCTCCTACGAGCAGTACTTC
NA 13 TRBJ1-5 TRBV7-6 NA CASSSDGVQPQHF TGTGCCAGCAGCTCCGACGGGGTTCAGCCCCAGCATTTT
NA 14 TRBJ1-5 TRBV28 NA CASSFEGRRQPQHF TGTGCCAGCAGTTTTGAGGGGCGCCGGCAGCCCCAGCATTTT
once 14 TRBJ2-5 TRBV27 NA CASSVSGGQETQYF TGTGCCAGCAGTGTCTCCGGGGGCCAAGAGACCCAGTACTTC
few 15 TRBJ2-2 TRBV5-4 NA CASSLAQRASGELFF TGTGCCAGCAGCTTGGCCCAAAGGGCTAGCGGGGAGCTGTTTTTT
NA 12 TRBJ2-5 TRBV28 NA CASRTGWETQYF TGTGCCAGCAGAACAGGGTGGGAGACCCAGTACTTC
NA 12 TRBJ1-1 TRBV9 NA CASSAPRGEAFF TGTGCCAGCAGCGCCCCCAGAGGTGAAGCTTTCTTT
NA 14 TRBJ1-1 TRBV6-6 NA CASSTTPGFTEAFF TGTGCCAGCAGTACAACTCCAGGGTTCACTGAAGCTTTCTTT
NA 15 TRBJ1-2 TRBV18 TRBD1 CASSPSDRVIYGYTF TGTGCCAGCTCACCATCGGACAGGGTCATCTATGGCTACACCTTC
NA 15 TRBJ1-3 TRBV6-5 NA CASSYSSGGGNTIYF TGTGCCAGCAGTTACTCGTCGGGGGGAGGAAACACCATATATTTT
NA 14 TRBJ1-4 TRBV19 TRBD1 CASTPGQSVEKLFF TGTGCCAGTACCCCGGGACAGTCGGTAGAAAAACTGTTTTTT
once 16 TRBJ1-2 TRBV7-8 NA CASSLPGAGPNDGYTF TGTGCCAGCAGCCTCCCAGGGGCAGGCCCCAATGATGGCTACACCTTC
NA 12 TRBJ1-2 TRBV10-3 NA CAISDRDGGYTF TGTGCCATCAGTGACAGGGACGGTGGCTACACCTTC
few 15 TRBJ2-3 TRBV5-6 NA CASSLPGDGTDTQYF TGTGCCAGCAGCTTGCCAGGGGATGGCACAGATACGCAGTATTTT
NA 15 TRBJ2-2 TRBV6-6 NA CASSYPTVNTGELFF TGTGCCAGCAGTTACCCGACAGTGAACACCGGGGAGCTGTTTTTT
NA 14 TRBJ1-5 TRBV9 NA CASSAFRAGQPQHF TGTGCCAGCAGCGCCTTCAGGGCAGGCCAGCCCCAGCATTTT
once 17 TRBJ2-1 TRBV11-2 NA CASSPSGGSISYNEQFF TGTGCCAGCAGCCCCTCCGGGGGTTCAATCTCCTACAATGAGCAGTTCTTC
NA 16 TRBJ1-1 TRBV9 TRBD1 CASSVALGQRNTEAFF TGTGCCAGCAGCGTAGCTTTGGGACAGCGGAACACTGAAGCTTTCTTT
NA 14 TRBJ1-4 TRBV5-1 NA CASSPQATNEKLFF TGCGCCAGCAGCCCACAAGCAACTAATGAAAAACTGTTTTTT
NA 14 TRBJ2-7 TRBV5-1 NA CASTNRIGVYEQYF TGCGCCAGCACCAATCGCATAGGGGTCTACGAGCAGTACTTC
NA 10 TRBJ1-1 TRBV28 NA CASIGVVAFF TGTGCCAGCATAGGGGTAGTGGCTTTCTTT
NA 17 TRBJ2-1 TRBV19 NA CASRNPGQKGFSNEQFF TGTGCCAGTAGGAACCCCGGCCAGAAGGGTTTTAGCAATGAGCAGTTCTTC
NA 17 TRBJ1-3 TRBV11-2 TRBD1 CASSTGTGRLSGNTIYF TGTGCCAGCAGCACAGGGACAGGGCGGTTATCTGGAAACACCATATATTTT